This T cell receptor beta chain was observed in a study of shared clonotypes between healthy human individuals. Healthy HIV-negative adults without recent acute infections or vaccinations served as donors. The germline V gene encodes CDR1 SGHTA and CDR2 FQGTGA. The CDR3 extends over 17 amino acids. The junction had 13 bases not matched to a gene; V was cut back by 1 base and J by 9 bases. The run depth of the assay was deep. TCRdb keeps only in-frame clones here, not all; method: immunoSEQ multiplex PCR. The table lists 450,000 to 500,000 clones, 70% to 85% of them singletons. Specimen: PBMCs. The chain has TRBV7-3 and TRBJ2-1; 9 bases are a match to TRBD2. This clonotype was sampled from a woman aged 35 to 49 in good health. Some clones in this sample may be carry-over from other donors' samples. The CDR3 DNA reads as TGTGCCAGCAGCTTAAGGTCCTCTAGCGGGACACGGAGTGAGCAGTTCTTC. Its protein is CASSLRSSSGTRSEQFF.